Given below is one TCR beta chain in context. The data belong to a study of blood T cell repertoires in COVID-19. Study information: The samples span acute and convalescent COVID-19 from the United States, Italy and Spain. PBMCs, B-cell-depleted T cells, or T cells were the source of the cDNA or gDNA that made up the material.

Method: immunoSEQ multiplex PCR; TCRdb's copy keeps in-frame clones and lacks some. This repertoire shows 60,000 to 80,000 clones, approximately 80% found once; its top ten account for 3.5% to 4%. The CDR3 loop spans 13 amino acids. Between the trimmed V and J ends, which lost 6 bases and 10 bases, there was a span of 13 bases. CDR1 and CDR2 (germline): MNHEY, SVGAGI. Participants reported their clinical history, and cohort assignment relied on those reports. The gene calls are TRBV6-5 and TRBJ1-6; D is uncertain. The receptor was derived from a woman aged 40 to 55 with acute COVID-19. Sequences were obtained from PBMCs or T cells enriched from blood (not recorded which). CDR3 DNA: TGTGCCAGCAGCGGGAGACTCATATCACCCCTCCACTTT. Protein sequence: CASSGRLISPLHF.